These T cell receptor beta chains were read from a single sample in a study of blood T cell repertoires in COVID-19. Produced via immunoSEQ multiplex PCR; TCRdb's table is partial and in-frame only. Here the sample spans hundreds of thousands of clones, about nine tenths being singletons. What was sequenced was peripheral blood. The receptors were sampled from a man between 40 and 49 years old with acute or convalescent COVID-19. CDR3s include the opening cysteine and the closing phenylalanine or tryptophan. A D gene is named only where the DNA matches it firmly. Expanded clones get a size class; other rows say once, few or many, or leave the size out.

j_call,d_call,cdr3_length,v_call,clone_size,cdr3_nt,cdr3_aa
TRBJ2-1,TRBD1,16,TRBV24-1,-,TGTGCCACCAGTGACCGGGACAGGTCCTCCTACAATGAGCAGTTCTTC,CATSDRDRSSYNEQFF
TRBJ2-5,-,12,TRBV5-1,-,TGCGCCAGCAGCTTACTCGAAGAGACCCAGTACTTC,CASSLLEETQYF
TRBJ2-7,TRBD2,15,TRBV2,-,TGTGCCAGCAGTGAAGGGCTAGCGGGAATCTACGAGCAGTACTTC,CASSEGLAGIYEQYF
TRBJ1-1,-,15,TRBV6-6,once,TGTGCCAGCACCTCCCTGACGGGTGTTAAAACTGAAGCTTTCTTT,CASTSLTGVKTEAFF
TRBJ1-5,-,13,TRBV6-5,-,TGTGCCAGCTTCCGGGGCGGGGGCGGGCCCCAGCATTTT,CASFRGGGGPQHF
TRBJ1-3,-,15,TRBV3-1/TRBV3-2,-,TGTGCCAGCAGCCAAGACCAGTCCTCTGGAAACACCATATATTTT,CASSQDQSSGNTIYF
TRBJ2-5,-,13,TRBV5-1,-,TGCGCCAGCTATAGGGACTTGCAAGAGACCCAGTACTTC,CASYRDLQETQYF
TRBJ2-3,-,16,TRBV5-1,-,TGCGCCAGCAGCTTGGGGCAGAGCGTTAGCACAGATACGCAGTATTTT,CASSLGQSVSTDTQYF
TRBJ2-7,TRBD1,20,TRBV29-1,-,TGCAGCGTTTTCGGGAAAAGACCAGGAACGGGACAGTTTAGCTCCTACGAGCAGTACTTC,CSVFGKRPGTGQFSSYEQYF
TRBJ1-1,-,14,TRBV18,-,TGTGCCAGCTCACCAGGAAGAGGCGCCTTACGTGCTTTCTTT,CASSPGRGALRAFF
TRBJ2-4,-,13,TRBV27,-,TGTGCCAGCAGTCCAGTAGCCAAAAACATTCAGTACTTC,CASSPVAKNIQYF
TRBJ2-7,-,12,TRBV7-9,-,TGTGCCAGTAGTGCAGGTACCTACGAGCAGTACTTC,CASSAGTYEQYF
TRBJ1-1,-,14,TRBV15,-,TGTGCCACCAGCAGAGGTACGGGAGGACTCCTGGCTTTCTTT,CATSRGTGGLLAFF
TRBJ2-3,TRBD2,15,TRBV5-4,-,TGTGCCAGCAGCTTGGCGGCGGGGGGCACAGATACGCAGTATTTT,CASSLAAGGTDTQYF
TRBJ2-2,TRBD2,16,TRBV7-2,-,TGTGCCAGCAGCTTTGCTAGCGGAGCGAACACCGGGGAGCTGTTTTTT,CASSFASGANTGELFF
TRBJ2-7,-,15,TRBV27,-,TGTGCCAGCAGGGGACACCCGACCCTCTCCTACGAGCAGTACTTC,CASRGHPTLSYEQYF
TRBJ2-1,-,14,TRBV7-3,-,TGTGCCAGCAGCTTGGGACTGATGTACAATGAGCAGTTCTTC,CASSLGLMYNEQFF
TRBJ2-3,TRBD2,14,TRBV5-1,few,TGCGCCAGCAGCTCCTGGGACTATACAGATACGCAGTATTTT,CASSSWDYTDTQYF
TRBJ1-5,-,15,TRBV11-2,-,TGTGCCAGCAGTCAGGGGCGAGGGGGCAATCAGCCCCAGCATTTT,CASSQGRGGNQPQHF
TRBJ2-7,-,15,TRBV5-1,few,TGCGCCAGCAGCTTGGGGGGCCAGAGCTCCTACGAGCAGTACTTC,CASSLGGQSSYEQYF
TRBJ1-6,-,16,TRBV19,-,TGTGCCAGTAGTACCCAATCCGGGACTATCAGTTCACCCCTCCACTTT,CASSTQSGTISSPLHF
TRBJ2-1,-,14,TRBV11-3,-,TGTGCCAGCAGCCCCTGGAGCAGGGGCAATGAGCAGTTCTTC,CASSPWSRGNEQFF
TRBJ2-4,-,22,TRBV7-8,-,TGTGCCAGCAGCTTATTCGGGCACGGGGCAGGGGGGATAGATTTAGCCAAAAACATTCAGTACTTC,CASSLFGHGAGGIDLAKNIQYF
TRBJ2-3,TRBD2,18,TRBV3-1/TRBV3-2,-,TGTGCCAGCAGCCGCCAGACTAGCGGGGGGGGTCAGGCGAATACGCAGTATTTT,CASSRQTSGGGQANTQYF
TRBJ2-1,TRBD1,16,TRBV27,-,TGTGCCAGCAGTTCCTTAGGACAGGGGTACTACAATGAGCAGTTCTTC,CASSSLGQGYYNEQFF
TRBJ2-7,-,13,TRBV27,-,TGTGCCAGCAGTCATAGCCCGGCTTACGAGCAGTACTTC,CASSHSPAYEQYF
TRBJ2-7,TRBD2,15,TRBV24-1,-,TGTGCCACCAGTGACCCCGGGACTAGCACCAACGAGCAGTACTTC,CATSDPGTSTNEQYF
TRBJ2-7,TRBD1,16,TRBV14,-,TGTGCCAGCAGCCAAGCCGGGACAGGGGTGGGCTACGAGCAGTACTTC,CASSQAGTGVGYEQYF
TRBJ2-2,-,13,TRBV12-3/TRBV12-4,-,TGTGCCAGCAGCCCACTCGACACCGGGGAGCTGTTTTTT,CASSPLDTGELFF
TRBJ2-7,-,14,TRBV6-1,few,TGTGCCAGCAGTGAAGGAACAGGGTCCTACGAGCAGTACTTC,CASSEGTGSYEQYF
TRBJ2-7,-,15,TRBV6-5,-,TGTGCCAGCAGTTACTCCGACACAGGTCCCTACGAGCAGTACTTC,CASSYSDTGPYEQYF
TRBJ1-5,-,14,TRBV2,-,TGTGCCAGCAGTGAAAACAGTAGCAATCAGCCCCAGCATTTT,CASSENSSNQPQHF
TRBJ1-2,TRBD1,13,TRBV2,-,TGTGCCAGCAGGGGACAGGCACTCTATGGCTACACCTTC,CASRGQALYGYTF
TRBJ2-7,TRBD2,16,TRBV10-3,-,TGTGCCATCAGTGCCAGCCTTGGGGGGGAACTCTACGAGCAGTACTTC,CAISASLGGELYEQYF
TRBJ2-5,TRBD2,16,TRBV7-2,-,TGTGCCAGCAGCTACCGACTAGCGGGAGGGGGGGAGACCCAGTACTTC,CASSYRLAGGGETQYF
TRBJ2-3,TRBD1,14,TRBV27,-,TGTGCCACCCTCGGGGACAGGAGCACAGATACGCAGTATTTT,CATLGDRSTDTQYF
TRBJ2-1,-,13,TRBV13,-,TGTGCCAGCAGCTTAGTACTAAACCATGAGCAGTTCTTC,CASSLVLNHEQFF
TRBJ2-7,-,13,TRBV24-1,-,TGTGCCACCAGTCAGGGGTTGTCCGACGAGCAGTACTTC,CATSQGLSDEQYF
TRBJ1-3,TRBD1,17,TRBV4-3,few,TGCGCCAGCAGCCAAGACCCCGGGACAGGGAGTGGAAACACCATATATTTT,CASSQDPGTGSGNTIYF
TRBJ1-2,-,14,TRBV4-1,-,TGCGCCAGCACCCCAAATAGCCTGGACTATGGCTACACCTTC,CASTPNSLDYGYTF
TRBJ2-7,TRBD2,13,TRBV27,-,TGTGCCAGCAAACTAGCGGGGGCCTACGAGCAGTACTTC,CASKLAGAYEQYF
TRBJ2-7,-,13,TRBV19,-,TGTGCCAGTAGTATCCTACACCCAGGGGAGCAGTACTTC,CASSILHPGEQYF
TRBJ1-1,-,11,TRBV20-1,-,TGCAGTGCTAGTCGGGTATTTTTGGCTTTCTTT,CSASRVFLAFF
TRBJ2-7,TRBD1,14,TRBV28,-,TGTGCCAGCAGCTTCGCCGGGACAGGGTTTATGCAGTACTTC,CASSFAGTGFMQYF
TRBJ1-5,TRBD1,16,TRBV6-6,few,TGTGCCAGCAGGGAACGGACAGGGGACCGGGGTCAGCCCCAGCATTTT,CASRERTGDRGQPQHF
TRBJ2-2,TRBD1,16,TRBV27,-,TGTGCCAGCAGTTTGTCCGGGACAGCGAACACCGGGGAGCTGTTTTTT,CASSLSGTANTGELFF
TRBJ1-4,-,14,TRBV19,-,TGTGCCACAAGGGGGGGCCGATCTAATGAAAAACTGTTTTTT,CATRGGRSNEKLFF